The next 7 T cell receptor beta chains were all read from a single sample in a study of blood T cell repertoires in COVID-19. TCRdb's table, derived via immunoSEQ multiplex PCR, lists solely in-frame clones and lacks some. The data show about 170,000 clones, with around 85% seen just once and under 7.5% held by the top ten. Sequenced sample: peripheral blood. Every receptor here comes from a man older than 75 with COVID-19, enrolled during active disease.

The chain joins TRBV5-1 to TRBJ2-7, with TRBD1 matching 7 bases. The CDR3 runs to 12 residues. Losses at the gene ends were 5 bases for V and 5 bases for J; bases not matched to a gene: 4. The germline V gene has CDR1 SGHRS and CDR2 YFSETQ. CDR3 sequence (DNA): TGCGCCAGCAGTTTCGACAGGGACGAGCAGTACTTC. Encoded protein: CASSFDRDEQYF.

In DNA, the CDR3 is TGTGCCACCAGCAGGACTAGGACGGATACGCAGTATTTT. The encoded protein is CATSRTRTDTQYF. The rearrangement joins TRBV15 to TRBJ2-3, with D possibly TRBD2 on 6 matching bases. V was shortened by 3 bases and J by 6 bases, with 10 bases between the two germline ends. The CDR3 runs 13 residues. Germline V gene data show CDR1 as LNHNV and CDR2 as YYDKDF (reference sequence).

J is TRBJ1-5 and V is TRBV6-5; no definite D call. The CDR3 length is 13 residues. Germline CDR1 is MNHEY and CDR2 is SVGAGI. V lost 2 bases to trimming and J lost 5 bases, with 7 bases between them. CDR3 DNA sequence: TGTGCCAGCAGTTACCGGGGAGATCAGCCCCAGCATTTT. This gives the protein CASSYRGDQPQHF.

The sample holds one count of this clone. The junction differs from germline at one of its ends, possibly a read error. Different DNA sequences within this sample yield the same CDR3. This CDR3 reads CASSQDPSRNTEAFF. DNA for the CDR3: TGTGCCAGCAGCCAAGATCCTAGTCGGAACACTGAGGCTTTCTTT. The chain uses TRBV3-1 (or the pseudogene TRBV3-2) and TRBJ1-1, with D hard to call. This CDR3 spans 15 amino acids. Germline assignment: CDR1 LGHDT and CDR2 YNNKEL (reference sequence).

The chain employs TRBV10-3 and TRBJ2-5; 8 bases agree with TRBD1. V lost 5 bases to trimming and J lost 4 bases; unmatched junction nucleotides: 9. The CDR3 has 15 amino acids. Germline V gene data show CDR1 as ENHRY and CDR2 as SYGVKD. Here the CDR3 DNA reads TGTGCCATCAGTCCAGGGGGCCGAGGAGGAGAGACCCAGTACTTC. As protein: CAISPGGRGGETQYF.

The genes are TRBV10-1 and TRBJ1-2, with 9 bases that match TRBD1. Germline V CDR1 and CDR2: WNHNN, SYGVQD (reference sequence). V was pared by 0 bases and J by 8 bases, with 10 bases of the junction left unmatched. This CDR3 has 16 residues. CDR3 sequence: CASSESLTGGSRGYTF. CDR3 coding DNA: TGCGCCAGCAGTGAGTCGCTCACAGGGGGCTCGCGGGGCTACACCTTC.

The chain links TRBV3-1 (or the pseudogene TRBV3-2) to TRBJ1-4; D gene unclear. Trimming shortened V by 5 bases and J by 6 bases, and 13 bases separated the two germline ends. This CDR3 is built from 14 residues. Per germline, CDR1 LGHDT and CDR2 YNNKEL (reference sequence). The CDR3 reads CASSFDWKDEKLFF. CDR3 nucleotide sequence: TGTGCCAGCAGCTTCGACTGGAAGGATGAAAAACTGTTTTTT.